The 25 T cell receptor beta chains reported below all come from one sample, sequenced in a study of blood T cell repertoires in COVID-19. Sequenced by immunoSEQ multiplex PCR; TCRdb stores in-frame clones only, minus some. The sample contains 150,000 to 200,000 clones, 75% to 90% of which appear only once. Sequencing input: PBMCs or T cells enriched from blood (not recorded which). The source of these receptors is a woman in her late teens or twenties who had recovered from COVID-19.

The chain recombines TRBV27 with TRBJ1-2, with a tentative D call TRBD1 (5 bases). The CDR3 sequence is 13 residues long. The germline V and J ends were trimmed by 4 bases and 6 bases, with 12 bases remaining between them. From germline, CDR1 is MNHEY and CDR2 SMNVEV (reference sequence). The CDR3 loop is CASSSAGRHGYTF. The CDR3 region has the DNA TGTGCCAGCAGTTCCGCAGGGCGACATGGCTACACCTTC.

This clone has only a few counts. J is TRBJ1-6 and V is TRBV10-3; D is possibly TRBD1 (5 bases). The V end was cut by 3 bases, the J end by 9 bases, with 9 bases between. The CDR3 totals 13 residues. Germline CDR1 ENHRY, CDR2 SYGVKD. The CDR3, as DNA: TGTGCCATCAGTGACCGTACAGGTTCACCCCTCCACTTT. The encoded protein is CAISDRTGSPLHF.

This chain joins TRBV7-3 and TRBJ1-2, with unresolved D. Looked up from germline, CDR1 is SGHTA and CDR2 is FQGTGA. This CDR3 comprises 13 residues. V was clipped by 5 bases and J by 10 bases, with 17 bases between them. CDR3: CASSPSGSRVYTF. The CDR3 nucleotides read TGTGCCAGCAGCCCCTCGGGTTCTCGCGTCTACACCTTC. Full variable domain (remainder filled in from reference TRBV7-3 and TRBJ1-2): GAGVSQTPSNKVTEKGKYVELRCDPISGHTALYWYRQSLGQGPEFLIYFQGTGAADDSGLPNDRFFAVRPEGSVSTLKIQRTERGDSAVYLCASSPSGSRVYTFGSGTRLTVV.

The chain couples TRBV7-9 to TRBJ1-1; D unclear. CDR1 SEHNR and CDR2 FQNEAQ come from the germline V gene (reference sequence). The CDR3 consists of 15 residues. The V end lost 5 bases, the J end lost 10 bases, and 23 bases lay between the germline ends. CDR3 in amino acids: CASSAHGVSFKGAFF. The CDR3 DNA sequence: TGTGCCAGCAGCGCACACGGGGTAAGCTTTAAAGGAGCTTTCTTT.

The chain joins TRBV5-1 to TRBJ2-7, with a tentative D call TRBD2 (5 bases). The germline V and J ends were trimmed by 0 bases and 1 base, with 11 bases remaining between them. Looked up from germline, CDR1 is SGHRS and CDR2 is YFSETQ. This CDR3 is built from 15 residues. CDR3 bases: TGCGCCAGCAGCTTGGGAGCGGAACAATCCTACGAGCAGTACTTC. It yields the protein CASSLGAEQSYEQYF.

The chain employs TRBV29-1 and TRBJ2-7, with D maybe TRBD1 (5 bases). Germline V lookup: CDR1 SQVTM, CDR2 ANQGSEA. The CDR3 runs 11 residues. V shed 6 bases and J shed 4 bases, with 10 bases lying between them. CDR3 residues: CSVLTGYEQYF. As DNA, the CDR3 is TGCAGCGTGCTCACAGGATACGAGCAGTACTTC.

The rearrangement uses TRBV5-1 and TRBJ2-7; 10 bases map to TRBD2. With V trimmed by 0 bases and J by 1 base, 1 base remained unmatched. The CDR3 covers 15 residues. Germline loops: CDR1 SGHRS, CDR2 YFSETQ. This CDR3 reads CASSLGTSGSYEQYF. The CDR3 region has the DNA TGCGCCAGCAGCTTGGGGACTAGCGGTTCCTACGAGCAGTACTTC.

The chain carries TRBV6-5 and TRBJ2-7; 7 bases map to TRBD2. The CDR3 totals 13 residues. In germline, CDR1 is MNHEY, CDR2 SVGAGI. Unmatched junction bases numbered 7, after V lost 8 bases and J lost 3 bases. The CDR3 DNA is TGTGCCAGCCACCCGGGAGGCCACTACGAGCAGTACTTC. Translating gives CASHPGGHYEQYF.

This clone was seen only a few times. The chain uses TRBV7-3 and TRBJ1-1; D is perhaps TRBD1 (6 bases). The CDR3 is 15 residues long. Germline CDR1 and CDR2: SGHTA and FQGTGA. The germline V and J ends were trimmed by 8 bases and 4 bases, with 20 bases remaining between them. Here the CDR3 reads CASHTQDSGGTEAFF. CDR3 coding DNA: TGTGCCAGCCACACACAGGACAGCGGTGGCACTGAAGCTTTCTTT.

The CDR3 DNA sequence: TGTGCCAGCAGCCAAACACTAATAGCGGTCTCCTACAATGAGCAGTTCTTC. Translated, it gives CASSQTLIAVSYNEQFF. This chain joins TRBV3-1 (or the pseudogene TRBV3-2) and TRBJ2-1; TRBD2 is a possible D gene (6 bases). The germline V and J ends were trimmed by 2 bases and 0 bases, with 14 bases remaining between them. The CDR3 has 17 amino acids. Germline lookup yields CDR1 LGHDT and CDR2 YNNKEL (reference sequence).

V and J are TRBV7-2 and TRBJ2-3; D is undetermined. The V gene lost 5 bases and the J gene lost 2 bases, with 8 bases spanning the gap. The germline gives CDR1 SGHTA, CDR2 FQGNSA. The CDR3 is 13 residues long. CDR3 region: CASSLSYTDTQYF. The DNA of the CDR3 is TGTGCCAGCAGCCTTTCCTACACAGATACGCAGTATTTT.

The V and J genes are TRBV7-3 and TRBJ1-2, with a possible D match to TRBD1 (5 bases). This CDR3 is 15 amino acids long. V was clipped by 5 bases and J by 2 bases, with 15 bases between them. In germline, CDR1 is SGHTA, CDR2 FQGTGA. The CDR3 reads CASSVPDIRNYGYTF. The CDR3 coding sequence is TGTGCCAGCAGCGTCCCGGACATACGAAACTATGGCTACACCTTC.

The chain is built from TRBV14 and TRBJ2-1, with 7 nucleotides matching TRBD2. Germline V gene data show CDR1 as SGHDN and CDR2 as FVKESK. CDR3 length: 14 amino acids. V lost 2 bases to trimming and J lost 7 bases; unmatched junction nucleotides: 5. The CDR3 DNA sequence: TGTGCCAGCAGCCAACGGATGGGGGGGAATGAGCAGTTCTTC. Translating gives CASSQRMGGNEQFF.

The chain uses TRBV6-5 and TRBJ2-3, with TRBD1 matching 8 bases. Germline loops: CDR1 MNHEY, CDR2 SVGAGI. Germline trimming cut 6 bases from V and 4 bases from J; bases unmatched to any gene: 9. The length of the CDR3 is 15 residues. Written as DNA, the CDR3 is TGTGCCAGCAGAGCGGACAGGGAAGTGGCAGATACGCAGTATTTT. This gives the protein CASRADREVADTQYF.

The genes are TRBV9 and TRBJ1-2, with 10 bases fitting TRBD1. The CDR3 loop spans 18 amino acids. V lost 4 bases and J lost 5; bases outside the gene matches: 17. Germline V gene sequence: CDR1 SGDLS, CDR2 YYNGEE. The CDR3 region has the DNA TGTGCCAGCAGCACCCTCCGGGACAGGGGCCACCTGGAGTATGGCTACACCTTC. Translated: CASSTLRDRGHLEYGYTF.

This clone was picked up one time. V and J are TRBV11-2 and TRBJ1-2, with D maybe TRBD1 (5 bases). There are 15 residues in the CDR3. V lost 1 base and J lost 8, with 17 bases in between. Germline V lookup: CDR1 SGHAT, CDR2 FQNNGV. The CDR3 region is CASSLVGRTVTGYTF. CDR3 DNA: TGTGCCAGCAGCTTAGTGGGGCGGACCGTGACAGGCTACACCTTC.

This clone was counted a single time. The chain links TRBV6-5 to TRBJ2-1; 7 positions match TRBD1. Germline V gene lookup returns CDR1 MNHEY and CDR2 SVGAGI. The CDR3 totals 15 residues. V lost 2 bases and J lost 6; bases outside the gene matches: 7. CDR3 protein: CASSYAPTGPNEQFF. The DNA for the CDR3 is TGTGCCAGCAGTTACGCACCGACAGGGCCCAATGAGCAGTTCTTC.

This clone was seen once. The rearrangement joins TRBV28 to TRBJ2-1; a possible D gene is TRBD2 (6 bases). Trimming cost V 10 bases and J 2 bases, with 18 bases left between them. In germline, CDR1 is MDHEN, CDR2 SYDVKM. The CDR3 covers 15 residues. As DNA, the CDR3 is TGTGCCACCGCCGTGGGGAGGCTCACCTACAATGAGCAGTTCTTC. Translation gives CATAVGRLTYNEQFF.

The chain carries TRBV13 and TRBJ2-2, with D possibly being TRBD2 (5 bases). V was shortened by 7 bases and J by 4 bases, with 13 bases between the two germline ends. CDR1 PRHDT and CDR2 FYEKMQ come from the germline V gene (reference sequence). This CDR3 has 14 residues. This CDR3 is CASTQRGITGELFF. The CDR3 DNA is TGTGCCAGCACCCAAAGAGGGATCACCGGGGAGCTGTTTTTT.

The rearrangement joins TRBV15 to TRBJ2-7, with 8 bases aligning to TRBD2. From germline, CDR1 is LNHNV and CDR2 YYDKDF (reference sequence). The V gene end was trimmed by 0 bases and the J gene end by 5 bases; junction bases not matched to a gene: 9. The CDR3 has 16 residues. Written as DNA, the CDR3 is TGTGCCACCAGCAGAGATCTTTTGGGACTAGTCGACGAGCAGTACTTC. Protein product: CATSRDLLGLVDEQYF.

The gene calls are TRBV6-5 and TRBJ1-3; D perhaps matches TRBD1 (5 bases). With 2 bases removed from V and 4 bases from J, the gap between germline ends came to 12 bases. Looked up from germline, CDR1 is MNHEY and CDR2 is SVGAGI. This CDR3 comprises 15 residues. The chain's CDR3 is CASSYTGVGGNTIYF. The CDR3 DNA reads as TGTGCCAGCAGTTACACGGGGGTAGGAGGAAACACCATATATTTT.

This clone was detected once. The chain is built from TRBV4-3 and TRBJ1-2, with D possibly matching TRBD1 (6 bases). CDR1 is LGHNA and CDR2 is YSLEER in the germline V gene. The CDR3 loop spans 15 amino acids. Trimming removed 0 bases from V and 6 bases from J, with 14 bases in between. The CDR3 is CASSQERAQGDGYTF. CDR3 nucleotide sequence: TGCGCCAGCAGCCAAGAGCGGGCACAGGGTGATGGCTACACCTTC.

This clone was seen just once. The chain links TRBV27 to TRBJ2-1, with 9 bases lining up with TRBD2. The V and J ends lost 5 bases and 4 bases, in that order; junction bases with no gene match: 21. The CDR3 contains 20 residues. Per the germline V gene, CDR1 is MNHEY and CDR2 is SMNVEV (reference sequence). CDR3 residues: CASSPIPLSPLAGDYNEQFF. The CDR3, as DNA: TGTGCCAGCAGTCCTATCCCCCTATCCCCTTTAGCGGGGGATTACAATGAGCAGTTCTTC.

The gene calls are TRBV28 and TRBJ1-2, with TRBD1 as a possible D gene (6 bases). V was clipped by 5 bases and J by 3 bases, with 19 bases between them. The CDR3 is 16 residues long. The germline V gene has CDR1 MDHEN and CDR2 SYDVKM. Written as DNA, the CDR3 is TGTGCCAGCAGTCCGACACTAGGACAGTCGGACTATGGCTACACCTTC. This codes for CASSPTLGQSDYGYTF.

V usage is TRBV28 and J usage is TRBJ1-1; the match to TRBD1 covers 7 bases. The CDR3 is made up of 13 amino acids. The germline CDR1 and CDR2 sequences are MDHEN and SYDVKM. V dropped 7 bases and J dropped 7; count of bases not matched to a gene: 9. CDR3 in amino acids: CASTPRQGGEAFF. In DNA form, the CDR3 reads TGTGCCAGCACCCCCCGGCAGGGGGGTGAAGCTTTCTTT.